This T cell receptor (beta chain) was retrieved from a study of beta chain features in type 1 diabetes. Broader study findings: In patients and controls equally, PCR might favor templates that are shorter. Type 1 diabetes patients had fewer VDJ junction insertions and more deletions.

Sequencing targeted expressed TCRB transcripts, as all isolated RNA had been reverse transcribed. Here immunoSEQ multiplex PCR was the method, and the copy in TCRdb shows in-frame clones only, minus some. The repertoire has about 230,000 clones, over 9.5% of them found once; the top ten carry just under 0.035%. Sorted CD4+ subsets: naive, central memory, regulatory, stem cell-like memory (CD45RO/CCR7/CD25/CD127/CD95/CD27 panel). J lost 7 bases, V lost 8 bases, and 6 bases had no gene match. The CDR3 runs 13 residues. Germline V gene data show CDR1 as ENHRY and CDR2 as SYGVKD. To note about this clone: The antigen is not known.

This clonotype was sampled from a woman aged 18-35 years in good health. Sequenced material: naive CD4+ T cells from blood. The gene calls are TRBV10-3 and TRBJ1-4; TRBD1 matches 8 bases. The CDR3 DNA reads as TGTGCCATCGCGGACAGGGATCGTGAAAAACTGTTTTTT. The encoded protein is CAIADRDREKLFF.